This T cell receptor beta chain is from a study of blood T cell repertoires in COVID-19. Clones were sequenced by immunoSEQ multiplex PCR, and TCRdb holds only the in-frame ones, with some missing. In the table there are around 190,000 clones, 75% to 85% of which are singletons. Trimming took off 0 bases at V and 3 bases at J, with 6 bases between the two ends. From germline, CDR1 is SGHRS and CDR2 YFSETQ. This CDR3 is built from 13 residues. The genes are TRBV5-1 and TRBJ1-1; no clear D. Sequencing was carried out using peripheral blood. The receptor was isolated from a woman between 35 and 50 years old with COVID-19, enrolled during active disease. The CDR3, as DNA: TGCGCCAGCAGCTTGGAACAGTACACTGAAGCTTTCTTT. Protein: CASSLEQYTEAFF.